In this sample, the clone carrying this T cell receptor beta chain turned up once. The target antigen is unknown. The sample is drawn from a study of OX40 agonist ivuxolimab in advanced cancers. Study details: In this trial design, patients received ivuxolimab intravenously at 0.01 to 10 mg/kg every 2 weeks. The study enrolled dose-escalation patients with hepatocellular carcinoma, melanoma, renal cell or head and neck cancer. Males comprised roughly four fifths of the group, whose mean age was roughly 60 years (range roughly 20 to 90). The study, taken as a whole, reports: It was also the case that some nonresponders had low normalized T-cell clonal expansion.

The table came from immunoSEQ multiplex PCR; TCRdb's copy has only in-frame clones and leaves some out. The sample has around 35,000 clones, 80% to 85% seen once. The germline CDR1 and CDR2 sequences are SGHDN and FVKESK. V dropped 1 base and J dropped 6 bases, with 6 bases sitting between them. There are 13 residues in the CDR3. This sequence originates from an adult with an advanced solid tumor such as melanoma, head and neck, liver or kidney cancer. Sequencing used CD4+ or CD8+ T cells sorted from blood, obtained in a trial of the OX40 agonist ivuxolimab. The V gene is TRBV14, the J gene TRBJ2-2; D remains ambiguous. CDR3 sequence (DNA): TGTGCCAGCAGCCAAGCACGAGCCGGGGAGCTGTTTTTT. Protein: CASSQARAGELFF.